The clone carrying this T cell receptor beta chain has more than one count but fewer than ten. The antigen is undetermined. Each of the CD4+ naive, central memory, regulatory and stem cell-like memory populations was sorted via CD45RO/CCR7/CD25/CD127/CD95/CD27. These data come from a study of beta chain features in type 1 diabetes. The germline CDR1 and CDR2 sequences are GTSNPN and SVGIG (reference sequence). CDR3 length: 17 amino acids. The J segment lost 0 bases and the V segment lost 3 bases, leaving 9 bases of the junction unmatched. Study-wide findings and caveats: Any role of HLA type in TCRB rearrangement remained unresolved here. Type 1 diabetes patients had fewer VDJ junction insertions and more deletions. Patients' naive, central memory and regulatory TCRB repertoires appeared more alike than those of healthy donors. Type 1 diabetes patients showed a moderate but significant shortening of TCRB CDR3s in all four CD4+ subsets.

The isolated RNA, all of it, was reverse transcribed, so expressed TCRB transcripts were what got sequenced. The protocol was immunoSEQ multiplex PCR, while the TCRdb copy is restricted to in-frame clones and leaves out a portion. This sample carries roughly 100,000 clones, 25% to 35% of them seen once, and the ten largest clones take roughly 0.5%. The receptor was derived from a woman younger than 35 with type 1 diabetes. The sequenced sample consisted of central memory CD4+ T cells from blood. V gene TRBV30 combines with J gene TRBJ2-1, with 9 bases matching TRBD2. The CDR3 coding sequence is TGTGCCTGGAGGAGGGCTAGCGGGGTGAGCTCCTACAATGAGCAGTTCTTC. Its translation is CAWRRASGVSSYNEQFF. Filled out from reference TRBV30 and TRBJ2-1, the complete variable domain reads SQTIHQWPATLVQPVGSPLSLECTVEGTSNPNLYWYRQAAGRGLQLLFYSVGIGQISSEVPQNLSASRPQDRQFILSSKKLLLSDSGFYLCAWRRASGVSSYNEQFFGPGTRLTVL.